The T cell receptor (beta chain) described here comes from a study of blood T cell repertoires in COVID-19. Study-level information: T cells, B-cell-depleted T cells, or PBMCs provided the cDNA or gDNA that served as material.

Germline V gene sequence: CDR1 SGHAT, CDR2 FQNNGV. The CDR3 is made up of 14 amino acids. V lost 1 base and J 4 bases, leaving 10 bases between the germline ends. Assay used: immunoSEQ multiplex PCR; TCRdb lists only in-frame clones, some missing. The profile shows about 170,000 clones, around 83% of them singletons. The chain couples TRBV11-2 to TRBJ1-2; D unclear. The receptor's source is a woman between 45 and 65 years old in a cohort exposed to, infected with or recovered from COVID-19 (not recorded which). Sequencing input: PBMCs or T cells enriched from blood (not recorded which). CDR3 nucleotides: TGTGCCAGCAGCTTAGGGGCCAAATCCTATGGCTACACCTTC. Translation: CASSLGAKSYGYTF.